Following are 24 T cell receptor beta chains from one sample sequenced in a study of human T cells and chemical hapten exposure (dated by TCRdb to the early 2020s). The protocol used for the library was RACE. Sequenced on a NextSeq 500. TCRdb trimmed public reads at Q25 via fastp, called clones via MiXCR and kept in-frame beta chains. Rows matching on CDR3 protein sequence are summarized as one entry with the most common DNA and genes. The sample has about 80,000 distinct CDR3 sequences on record, around 7.8% of them singletons. 1.5% to 1.9% of the sample is held by the ten biggest clonotypes. Per the publication, the time point label means: patch test 1, 2 weeks after DPC sensitization. In the paper's terms, the treatment or condition label means: therapeutic diphenylcyclopropenone sensitization with weekly scalp DPC. The source was whole blood, collected in connection with sensitization to the hapten diphenylcyclopropenone (DPC). Source of these receptors: a woman in her thirties with alopecia areata. Some clones in this sample may be carry-over from other donors' samples.

This clonotype has ten or more counts. The rearrangement joins TRBV20-1 to TRBJ2-5, with no clear D. The CDR3 spans 15 residues. Germline CDR1 DFQATT, CDR2 SNEGSKA (reference sequence). Trimming removed 1 base from V and 4 bases from J, with 16 bases in between. CDR3 protein: CSARAGMRLVETQYF. The CDR3 DNA follows: TGCAGTGCTAGAGCGGGTATGAGGCTGGTAGAGACCCAGTACTTC.

This clonotype was found many times. The V and J genes are TRBV12-3 or TRBV12-4 and TRBJ2-3; 8 bases fit TRBD1. This CDR3 contains 17 residues. V lost 0 bases and J lost 1; bases outside the gene matches: 6. The CDR3: CASSLAPGQGGTDTQYF. The CDR3 DNA sequence: TGTGCCAGCAGTTTAGCTCCCGGACAGGGTGGCACAGATACGCAGTATTTT.

This clonotype came up a few times. The chain has TRBV14 and TRBJ1-5; D is possibly TRBD1 (6 bases). Germline CDR1 is SGHDN and CDR2 is FVKESK. V lost 1 base and J lost 4, with 11 bases in between. The CDR3 contains 15 residues. The CDR3 coding sequence is TGTGCCAGCAGCCAAGGTACAGGGCGAAATCAGCCCCAGCATTTT. Protein: CASSQGTGRNQPQHF.

This clonotype has more than one count but fewer than ten. The gene calls are TRBV5-1 and TRBJ2-5; D might be TRBD1 or TRBD2, each matching 5 bases. Germline V gene data show CDR1 as SGHRS and CDR2 as YFSETQ. This CDR3 contains 15 residues. Trimming took off 2 bases at V and 2 bases at J, with 13 bases between the two ends. The CDR3 here is CASSLTGTAQETQYF. CDR3 nucleotides: TGCGCCAGCAGCTTAACCGGGACGGCTCAAGAGACCCAGTACTTC.

This clonotype was picked up many times. The chain combines TRBV7-2 with TRBJ1-1, with TRBD1 matching over 7 bases. The CDR3 length is 15 residues. Germline CDR1 is SGHTA and CDR2 is FQGNSA. V was clipped by 1 base and J by 4 bases; unmatched bases: 6. The CDR3 is CASSLGGDRATEAFF. CDR3 in DNA: TGTGCCAGCAGCTTAGGGGGGGACAGAGCCACTGAAGCTTTCTTT.

This clonotype has a count of ten or more. The V gene is TRBV7-2, the J gene TRBJ2-7, with TRBD2 as a possible D gene (5 bases). The CDR3 length is 15 residues. Trimming cost V 4 bases and J 2 bases, with 15 bases left between them. CDR1 is SGHTA, CDR2 FQGNSA, per germline. CDR3 bases: TGTGCCAGCAGCTCCCAAAGGTCTAGCCCCTACGAGCAGTACTTC. Translated: CASSSQRSSPYEQYF.

In its sample, this clonotype was seen many times. V is TRBV20-1 and J is TRBJ1-2; no definite D call. The germline V gene has CDR1 DFQATT and CDR2 SNEGSKA (reference sequence). The CDR3 length is 12 residues. V was clipped by 3 bases and J by 2 bases, with 7 bases between them. CDR3: CSARTVNYGYTF. CDR3 coding DNA: TGCAGTGCTAGGACGGTCAACTATGGCTACACCTTC.

In regard to this clonotype: Just one base apart from a much larger clone, this may be a read error. The chain links TRBV7-3 to TRBJ2-3; D gene unclear. The CDR3 is made up of 13 amino acids. Germline V gives CDR1 SGHTA, CDR2 FQGTGA. The V end was cut by 4 bases, the J end by 4 bases, with 9 bases between. In nucleotides, the CDR3 is TGTGCCAGCAGCTCTATGCGGTCAGATACGCAGTATTTT. This sequence encodes CASSSMRSDTQYF.

At least ten counts were recorded for this clonotype. The rearrangement uses TRBV5-6 and TRBJ2-1; 8 positions agree with TRBD1. From germline, CDR1 is SGHDT and CDR2 YYEEEE. This CDR3 is 14 amino acids long. J gave up 9 bases and V 4 bases, and 9 bases lay outside the gene matches. This CDR3 is CASSPDRALSEQFF. The CDR3 DNA reads as TGTGCCAGCAGCCCGGACAGGGCTCTGAGTGAGCAGTTCTTC.

This clonotype was picked up a small number of times. J is TRBJ2-7 and V is TRBV20-1; D gene uncertain. Germline lookup yields CDR1 DFQATT and CDR2 SNEGSKA (reference sequence). This CDR3 is 13 amino acids long. Trimming pared 6 bases from V and 1 base from J, leaving 13 bases between. The CDR3 nucleotides read TGCAGTGCCACTCACCGTATTTCCTACGAGCAGTACTTC. The encoded protein is CSATHRISYEQYF.

The chain employs TRBV2 and TRBJ1-6; 8 bases are a match to TRBD1. Per the germline V gene, CDR1 is SNHLY and CDR2 is FYNNEI. Unmatched junction bases numbered 9, after V lost 4 bases and J lost 10 bases. CDR3 size: 15 residues. CDR3 region: CASSGLDRGKSPLHF. The CDR3 nucleotides read TGTGCCAGCAGTGGGCTCGACAGGGGCAAATCACCCCTCCACTTT. The full variable domain, with the rest looked up from reference TRBV2 and TRBJ1-6, is EPEVTQTPSHQVTQMGQEVILRCVPISNHLYFYWYRQILGQKVEFLVSFYNNEISEKSEIFDDQFSVERPDGSNFTLKIRSTKLEDSAMYFCASSGLDRGKSPLHFGNGTRLTVT.

This clonotype came up many times. The chain carries TRBV2 and TRBJ1-4, with TRBD1 matching over 9 bases. This CDR3 region has 15 residues. Trimming removed 7 bases from V and 8 bases from J; junction bases left unmatched: 11. Looked up from germline, CDR1 is SNHLY and CDR2 is FYNNEI. The CDR3 spells CASIEDRGGGEKLFF. CDR3 coding DNA: TGTGCCAGCATCGAGGACAGGGGTGGTGGGGAAAAACTGTTTTTT. Full variable domain (outside the CDR3, taken from reference TRBV2 and TRBJ1-4): EPEVTQTPSHQVTQMGQEVILRCVPISNHLYFYWYRQILGQKVEFLVSFYNNEISEKSEIFDDQFSVERPDGSNFTLKIRSTKLEDSAMYFCASIEDRGGGEKLFFGSGTQLSVL.

The chain is built from TRBV11-2 and TRBJ1-1, with 9 positions matching TRBD1. Germline-derived CDR1 and CDR2 are SGHAT and FQNNGV. The CDR3 is 15 amino acids. Trimming removed 4 bases from V and 5 bases from J; junction bases left unmatched: 8. DNA of the CDR3: TGTGCCAGCAGCTATTCTCTGGACAGGGGAACTGAAGCTTTCTTT. Amino acid sequence: CASSYSLDRGTEAFF.

The rearrangement links TRBV12-5 to TRBJ1-1; TRBD1 matches 7 bases. V dropped 2 bases and J dropped 8; count of bases not matched to a gene: 8. Germline V gene sequence: CDR1 LGHNT, CDR2 FRNRAP. The CDR3 is made up of 14 amino acids. CDR3 loop: CASGLTNRGGEAFF. Here the CDR3 DNA reads TGTGCTAGTGGTTTGACCAACAGGGGTGGCGAAGCTTTCTTT. Variable domain in full (rest from reference TRBV12-5 and TRBJ1-1): DARVTQTPRHKVTEMGQEVTMRCQPILGHNTVFWYRQTMMQGLELLAYFRNRAPLDDSGMPKDRFSAEMPDATLATLKIQPSEPRDSAVYFCASGLTNRGGEAFFGQGTRLTVV.

The table lists this clonotype with many counts. The V call is TRBV5-1, the J call TRBJ1-2, with D uncertain. Germline CDR1 is SGHRS and CDR2 is YFSETQ. Trimming removed 0 bases at V and 4 bases at J, with 13 bases between. The CDR3 runs 15 residues. The CDR3 loop reads CASSLGAPRSYGYTF. The CDR3 coding sequence is TGCGCCAGCAGCTTGGGGGCCCCCAGGAGCTATGGCTACACCTTC. Combining the CDR3 with reference TRBV5-1 and TRBJ1-2 gives the whole variable domain KAGVTQTPRYLIKTRGQQVTLSCSPISGHRSVSWYQQTPGQGLQFLFEYFSETQRNKGNFPGRFSGRQFSNSRSEMNVSTLELGDSALYLCASSLGAPRSYGYTFGSGTRLTVV.

The chain recombines TRBV7-2 with TRBJ1-5, with D hard to call. V was cut by 3 bases and J by 1 base, with 13 bases left in between. CDR3 length: 16 amino acids. Germline CDR1 is SGHTA and CDR2 is FQGNSA. This CDR3 is CASSFWPGWSNQPQHF. The DNA of the CDR3 is TGTGCCAGCAGCTTTTGGCCCGGTTGGAGCAATCAGCCCCAGCATTTT.

This clonotype has only a few counts. J is TRBJ1-2 and V is TRBV6-5; TRBD1 matches at 7 bases. The germline gives CDR1 MNHEY, CDR2 SVGAGI. With V trimmed by 5 bases and J by 4 bases, 4 bases remained unmatched. The CDR3 extends over 13 amino acids. CDR3 amino acids: CASSGQDRYGYTF. DNA for the CDR3: TGTGCCAGCAGTGGACAGGACCGCTATGGCTACACCTTC.

The table lists this clonotype with many counts. V gene TRBV25-1 combines with J gene TRBJ2-2, with D possibly being TRBD1 (6 bases). Trimming pared 5 bases from V and 6 bases from J, leaving 19 bases between. Germline V gene data show CDR1 as MGHDK and CDR2 as SYGVNS. The CDR3 length is 16 residues. In nucleotides, the CDR3 is TGTGCCAGCAGTCCCTCAGGGGTGGGGCGCCCCGGGGAGCTGTTTTTT. It codes for CASSPSGVGRPGELFF.

This clonotype occurred many times. The chain couples TRBV7-2 to TRBJ1-5; 8 nucleotides agree with TRBD1. V trimming: 5 bases; J trimming: 6 bases; junction bases outside the gene matches: 6. The CDR3 covers 14 residues. Germline loops: CDR1 SGHTA, CDR2 FQGNSA. CDR3 loop: CASSLTGVRQPQHF. DNA for the CDR3: TGTGCCAGCAGCCTGACAGGGGTTCGTCAGCCCCAGCATTTT.

This clonotype was counted at least ten times. The chain recombines TRBV12-3 or TRBV12-4 with TRBJ1-1; D not resolved. The CDR3 runs 13 residues. V gave up 6 bases and J gave up 0 bases, with 8 bases separating them. The CDR3 is CASSFSLNTEAFF. CDR3 DNA sequence: TGTGCCAGCAGCTTCTCCCTGAACACTGAAGCTTTCTTT.

The V and J genes are TRBV29-1 and TRBJ2-3; tentatively, D is TRBD2 (5 bases). CDR3 length: 12 residues. Germline V CDR1 and CDR2: SQVTM, ANQGSEA. Trimming removed 6 bases at V and 5 bases at J, with 12 bases between. Here the CDR3 DNA reads TGCAGCGTCCGGGGAGTAGGAGATACGCAGTATTTT. Translated, it gives CSVRGVGDTQYF.

This clonotype was found a few times. The chain carries TRBV10-2 and TRBJ2-7, with unresolved D. CDR1 is WSHSY and CDR2 is SAAADI in the germline V gene. Trimming removed 6 bases from V and 0 bases from J, with 12 bases in between. This CDR3 contains 14 residues. The CDR3 loop reads CASRSRVDSYEQYF. The CDR3 DNA reads TGCGCCAGCAGGTCTCGGGTAGACTCCTACGAGCAGTACTTC.

This clonotype has more than one count but fewer than ten. The V and J genes are TRBV20-1 and TRBJ1-6; tentatively, D is TRBD1 (5 bases). The germline gives CDR1 DFQATT, CDR2 SNEGSKA (reference sequence). Trimming removed 2 bases from V and 9 bases from J, with 11 bases in between. The CDR3 has 13 amino acids. CDR3 sequence reads: CSARPGHLSPLHF. As DNA, the CDR3 is TGCAGTGCTAGACCAGGGCACCTTTCACCCCTCCACTTT.

This clonotype was counted many times. The rearrangement links TRBV29-1 to TRBJ1-1; D is perhaps TRBD1 (6 bases). V was pared by 7 bases and J by 1 base, with 13 bases between. The CDR3 runs 13 residues. Germline V gene sequence: CDR1 SQVTM, CDR2 ANQGSEA. The CDR3 region is CSEADRENTEAFF. CDR3 DNA: TGCAGCGAGGCGGACAGAGAGAACACTGAAGCTTTCTTT.